Below, 10 T cell receptor beta chains from the same sample are listed, as sequenced in a study of brain T cells in children with intractable seizures. The method was immunoSEQ multiplex PCR; TCRdb's version includes in-frame clones alone and lacks a portion of them. The table lists 110,000 or so clones, approximately 94% of them singletons. The material was peripheral blood, obtained at surgery. These receptors came from a boy under two years old with hemimegalencephaly and intractable seizures.

This rearrangement joins TRBV5-4 to TRBJ2-7; tentatively, D is TRBD1 or TRBD2 (5 bases each). The CDR3 covers 18 residues. Germline CDR1 is SGHNT and CDR2 is YYREEE (reference sequence). V lost 0 bases and J lost 0, with 19 bases in between. In nucleotides, the CDR3 is TGTGCCAGCAGCTTGGTTCCTTCAGGGCGAGGGTACTCCTACGAGCAGTACTTC. This gives the protein CASSLVPSGRGYSYEQYF.

This chain uses TRBV29-1 with TRBJ2-4, with 14 nucleotides matching TRBD2. CDR1 and CDR2 (germline): SQVTM, ANQGSEA. The V segment lost 4 bases and the J segment 2 bases; nucleotides outside the gene matches: 13. The CDR3 totals 19 residues. CDR3 nucleotide sequence: TGCAGCGTTGGAACACCTCCGGGACTAGCGGGAGAGTCCAAAAACATTCAGTACTTC. It translates to CSVGTPPGLAGESKNIQYF.

This clone has only a few counts. V gene TRBV6-5 combines with J gene TRBJ1-5, with D perhaps matching TRBD1 (5 bases). Deletions cut 2 bases from V and 6 bases from J, with 11 bases between. The CDR3 loop spans 14 amino acids. CDR1 is MNHEY and CDR2 is SVGAGI in the germline V gene. CDR3 DNA sequence: TGTGCCAGCAGTTACAGGGGAAATTTTCAGCCCCAGCATTTT. Translating it yields CASSYRGNFQPQHF.

This clone was observed a single time. V and J are TRBV5-6 and TRBJ1-1; possibly TRBD1 for D (5 bases). V was pared by 5 bases and J by 7 bases, with 18 bases between. CDR1 SGHDT and CDR2 YYEEEE come from the germline V gene. The CDR3 runs 14 residues. The CDR3 sequence is CASSLGGQGGEAFF. CDR3 nucleotide sequence: TGTGCCAGCAGTCTGGGAGGGCAGGGTGGTGAAGCTTTCTTT.

The chain links TRBV5-1 to TRBJ2-1, with 11 bases aligning to TRBD2. The CDR3 contains 15 residues. The V segment lost 0 bases and the J segment 7 bases; nucleotides outside the gene matches: 3. Germline lookup yields CDR1 SGHRS and CDR2 YFSETQ. The CDR3 DNA reads as TGCGCCAGCAGCTTGGCTAGCGGGAGGTCGAATGAGCAGTTCTTC. This translates into CASSLASGRSNEQFF.

The V call is TRBV2, the J call TRBJ1-3; TRBD1 is a possible D gene (5 bases). Trimming pared 7 bases from V and 0 bases from J, leaving 7 bases between. This CDR3 is 13 amino acids long. Germline V gene data show CDR1 as SNHLY and CDR2 as FYNNEI. This CDR3 reads CASTGGSGNTIYF. CDR3 coding DNA: TGTGCCAGCACCGGGGGCTCTGGAAACACCATATATTTT.

This chain uses TRBV4-2 with TRBJ1-4; TRBD1 might be the D (5 bases). Per the germline V gene, CDR1 is LGHNA and CDR2 is YNFKEQ. Trimming took off 1 base at V and 8 bases at J, with 11 bases between the two ends. This CDR3 has 14 residues. As DNA, the CDR3 is TGTGCCAGCAGCCAAGTGGGGCTAGGGGAAAAACTGTTTTTT. It yields the protein CASSQVGLGEKLFF.

The rearrangement uses TRBV30 and TRBJ2-4; D gene unclear. The CDR3 loop spans 15 amino acids. V shed 4 bases and J shed 4 bases, with 17 bases lying between them. CDR1 GTSNPN and CDR2 SVGIG come from the germline V gene (reference sequence). The DNA for the CDR3 is TGTGCCTGGACCCTGTACCCGTTAGGGAAAAACATTCAGTACTTC. Its protein product is CAWTLYPLGKNIQYF. Supplemented by reference TRBV30 and TRBJ2-4, the full variable domain reads SQTIHQWPATLVQPVGSPLSLECTVEGTSNPNLYWYRQAAGRGLQLLFYSVGIGQISSEVPQNLSASRPQDRQFILSSKKLLLSDSGFYLCAWTLYPLGKNIQYFGAGTRLSVL.

V gene TRBV3-1 (or the pseudogene TRBV3-2) combines with J gene TRBJ2-6; TRBD2 agrees at 8 bases. Trimming removed 0 bases from V and 9 bases from J; junction bases left unmatched: 7. Germline loops: CDR1 LGHDT, CDR2 YNNKEL (reference sequence). The CDR3 is 16 residues long. CDR3 coding DNA: TGTGCCAGCAGCCAAGATAGCGGGACGATGGGCAACGTCCTGACTTTC. Translated: CASSQDSGTMGNVLTF.

The chain joins TRBV28 to TRBJ2-2; 10 nucleotides align to TRBD2. The V gene's germline CDR1 is MDHEN and CDR2 SYDVKM. The CDR3 length is 17 residues. The J segment lost 2 bases and the V segment lost 6 bases, leaving 9 bases of the junction unmatched. The CDR3 nucleotides are TGTGCCAGCAGCGAACCGGGACTAGCGACAAACACCGGGGAGCTGTTTTTT. Its translation is CASSEPGLATNTGELFF.